The clone carrying this T cell receptor beta chain was seen only once. Cohorts were determined from participant-reported clinical history. In the original analysis: Amplification of reference gene primers provided the estimated nucleated cell counts. Profiled with immunoSEQ multiplex PCR; TCRdb holds only in-frame clones, not every one. D and trimming come from the DNA, and the V and J calls and clone size come from that table. Here the sample spans under 250,000 clones, approximately 85% being singletons. This sample was included in a study of blood T cell repertoires in COVID-19. Background on the study: Samples of COVID-19 (acute and convalescent) were obtained from the United States, Italy and Spain. PBMCs, B-cell-depleted T cells, or T cells provided the cDNA or gDNA that made up the material.

V was cut by 1 base and J by 0 bases, with 12 bases left in between. The CDR3 loop spans 16 amino acids. From germline, CDR1 is LGHNA and CDR2 YSLEER. The sequence derives from a woman in her forties or fifties with acute COVID-19. The chain has TRBV4-3 and TRBJ1-1; D gene ambiguous. The sequenced sample consisted of PBMCs or T cells enriched from blood (not recorded which). CDR3 nucleotides: TGCGCCAGCAGCCAAGTAACCGGGTTTATGAACACTGAAGCTTTCTTT. Translation: CASSQVTGFMNTEAFF.